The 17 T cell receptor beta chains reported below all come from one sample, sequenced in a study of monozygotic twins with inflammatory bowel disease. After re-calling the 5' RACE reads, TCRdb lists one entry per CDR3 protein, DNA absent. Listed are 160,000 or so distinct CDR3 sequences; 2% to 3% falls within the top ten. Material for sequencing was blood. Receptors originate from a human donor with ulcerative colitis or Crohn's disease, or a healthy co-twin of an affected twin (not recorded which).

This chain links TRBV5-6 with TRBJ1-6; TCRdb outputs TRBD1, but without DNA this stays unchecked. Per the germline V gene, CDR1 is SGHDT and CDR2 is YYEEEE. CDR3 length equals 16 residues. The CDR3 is CASSPGQGLENSPLHF.

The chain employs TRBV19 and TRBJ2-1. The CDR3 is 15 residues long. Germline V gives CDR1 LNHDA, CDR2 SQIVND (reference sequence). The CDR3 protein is CASRMAAIQYNEQFF.

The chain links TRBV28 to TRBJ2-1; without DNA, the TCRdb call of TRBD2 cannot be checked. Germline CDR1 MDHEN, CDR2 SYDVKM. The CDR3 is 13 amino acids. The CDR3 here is CASLGRADNEQFF.

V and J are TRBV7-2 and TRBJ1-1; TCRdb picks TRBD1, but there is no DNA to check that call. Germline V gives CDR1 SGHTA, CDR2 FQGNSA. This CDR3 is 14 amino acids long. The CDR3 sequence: CASSLGPGGTEAFF.

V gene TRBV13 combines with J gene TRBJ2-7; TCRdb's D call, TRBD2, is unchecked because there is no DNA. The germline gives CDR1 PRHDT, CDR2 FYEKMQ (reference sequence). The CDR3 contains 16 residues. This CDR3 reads CASSFSSAGRAYEQYF.

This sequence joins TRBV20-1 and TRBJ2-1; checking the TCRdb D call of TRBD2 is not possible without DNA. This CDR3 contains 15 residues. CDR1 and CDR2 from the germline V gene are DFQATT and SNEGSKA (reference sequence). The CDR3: CSASPTSGNIGEQFF.

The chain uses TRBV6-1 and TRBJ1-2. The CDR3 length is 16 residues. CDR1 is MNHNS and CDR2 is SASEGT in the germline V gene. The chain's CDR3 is CASSKDGQLPNYGYTF.

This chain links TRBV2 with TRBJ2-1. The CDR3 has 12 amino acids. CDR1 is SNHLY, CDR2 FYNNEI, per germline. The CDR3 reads CASSLYYNEQFF.

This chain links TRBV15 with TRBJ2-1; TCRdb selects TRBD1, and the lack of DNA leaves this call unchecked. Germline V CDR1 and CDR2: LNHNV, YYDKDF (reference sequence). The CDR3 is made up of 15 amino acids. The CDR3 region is CATSSTDRVKNEQFF.

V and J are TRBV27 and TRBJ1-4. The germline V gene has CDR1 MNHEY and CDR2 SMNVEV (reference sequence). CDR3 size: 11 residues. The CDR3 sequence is CASSFGEKLFF.

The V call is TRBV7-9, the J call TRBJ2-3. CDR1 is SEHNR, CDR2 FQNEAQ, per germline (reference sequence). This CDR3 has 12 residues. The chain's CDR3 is CASSGTPDTQYF.

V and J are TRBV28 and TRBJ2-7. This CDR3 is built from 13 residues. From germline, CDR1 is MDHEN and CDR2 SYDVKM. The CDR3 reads CASSFGVSYEQYF. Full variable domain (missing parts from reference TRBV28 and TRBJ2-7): DVKVTQSSRYLVKRTGEKVFLECVQDMDHENMFWYRQDPGLGLRLIYFSYDVKMKEKGDIPEGYSVSREKKERFSLILESASTNQTSMYLCASSFGVSYEQYFGPGTRLTVT.

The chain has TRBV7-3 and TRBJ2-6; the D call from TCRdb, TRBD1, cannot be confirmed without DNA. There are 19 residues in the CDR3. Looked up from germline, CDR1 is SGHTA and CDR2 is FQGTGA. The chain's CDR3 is CASSHRGLLGLAGANVLTF.

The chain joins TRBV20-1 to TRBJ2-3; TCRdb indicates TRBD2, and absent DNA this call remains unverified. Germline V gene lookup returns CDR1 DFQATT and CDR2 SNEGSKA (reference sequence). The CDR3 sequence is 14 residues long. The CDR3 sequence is CSASSGESTDTQYF.

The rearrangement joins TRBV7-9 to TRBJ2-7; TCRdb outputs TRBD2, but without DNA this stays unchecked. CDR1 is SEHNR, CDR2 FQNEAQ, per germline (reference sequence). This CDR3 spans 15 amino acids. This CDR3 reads CASSLQSGIGYEQYF.

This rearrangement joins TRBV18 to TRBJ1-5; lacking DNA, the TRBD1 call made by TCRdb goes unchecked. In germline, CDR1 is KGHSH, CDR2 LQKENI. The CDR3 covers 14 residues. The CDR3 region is CASSPDRGNQPQHF.

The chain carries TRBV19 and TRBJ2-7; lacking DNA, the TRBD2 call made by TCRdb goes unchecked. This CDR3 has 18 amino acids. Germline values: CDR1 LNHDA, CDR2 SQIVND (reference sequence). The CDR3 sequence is CASSIEPGLAGGSYEQYF.